These 8 T cell receptor beta chains came from one sample sequenced in a study of T cells in tumors after PD-1 blockade. Assay used: immunoSEQ multiplex PCR; TCRdb lists only in-frame clones, some missing. The sample shows 14,000 or so clones, roughly 80% of them seen only once. Here the sequenced sample was PBMCs, taken after anti-PD-1 treatment. All receptors derive from a human donor with basal cell carcinoma.

The chain uses TRBV6-5 and TRBJ1-5; D is unclear. This CDR3 is 13 amino acids long. V lost 5 bases, J lost 2 bases, and 7 bases lay in between. Germline CDR1 is MNHEY and CDR2 is SVGAGI. The CDR3 here is CASSTARNQPQHF. DNA for the CDR3: TGTGCCAGCAGTACGGCCCGCAATCAGCCCCAGCATTTT.

The chain is built from TRBV5-1 and TRBJ1-3; 11 positions match TRBD1. This CDR3 contains 15 residues. With 3 bases clipped from V and 8 bases from J, the junction kept 7 bases outside the gene matches. Germline V CDR1 and CDR2: SGHRS, YFSETQ. The CDR3 protein is CASSSRTGGSDTIYF. CDR3 DNA sequence: TGCGCCAGCAGCTCGCGGACAGGGGGCTCGGACACCATATATTTT.

This rearrangement joins TRBV6-5 to TRBJ2-1; 9 bases align to TRBD1. The V segment lost 10 bases and the J segment 7 bases; nucleotides outside the gene matches: 14. The CDR3 has 15 residues. Germline CDR1 MNHEY, CDR2 SVGAGI. CDR3: CATAGIRQGENEQFF. The CDR3 coding sequence is TGTGCCACCGCCGGGATTAGACAGGGGGAGAATGAGCAGTTCTTC.

The J gene is TRBJ1-6, the V gene TRBV11-2; D is unclear. Germline values: CDR1 SGHAT, CDR2 FQNNGV. Trimming stripped 4 bases from V and 8 bases from J, with 9 bases between. The CDR3 consists of 13 residues. The chain's CDR3 is CASSYGPDSPLHF. CDR3 nucleotides: TGTGCCAGCAGCTACGGTCCAGATTCACCCCTCCACTTT. Together with reference TRBV11-2 and TRBJ1-6, the CDR3 gives the full variable domain: EAGVAQSPRYKIIEKRQSVAFWCNPISGHATLYWYQQILGQGPKLLIQFQNNGVVDDSQLPKDRFSAERLKGVDSTLKIQPAKLEDSAVYLCASSYGPDSPLHFGNGTRLTVT.

The chain carries TRBV28 and TRBJ2-3; possibly TRBD1 for D (5 bases). Germline CDR1 is MDHEN and CDR2 is SYDVKM. V lost 6 bases and J lost 9, with 19 bases in between. There are 14 residues in the CDR3. CDR3 region: CASSRAMDKSTQYF. CDR3 sequence (DNA): TGTGCCAGCAGCCGTGCTATGGACAAAAGCACGCAGTATTTT.

The V call is TRBV5-1, the J call TRBJ2-2; D not resolved. Trimming cost V 4 bases and J 5 bases, with 18 bases left between them. Germline CDR1 and CDR2: SGHRS and YFSETQ. There are 16 residues in the CDR3. DNA of the CDR3: TGCGCCAGCAGCGGCACTTCTGTCCATACAACCGGGGAGCTGTTTTTT. It translates to CASSGTSVHTTGELFF. Filled out from reference TRBV5-1 and TRBJ2-2, the complete variable domain reads KAGVTQTPRYLIKTRGQQVTLSCSPISGHRSVSWYQQTPGQGLQFLFEYFSETQRNKGNFPGRFSGRQFSNSRSEMNVSTLELGDSALYLCASSGTSVHTTGELFFGEGSRLTVL.

Relative to its sample, this clone is medium-sized. V gene TRBV7-3 combines with J gene TRBJ1-2; D gene unclear. Trimming left V 1 base short and J 8 bases short, with 14 bases between. CDR3 size: 14 residues. Germline values: CDR1 SGHTA, CDR2 FQGTGA. CDR3 DNA sequence: TGTGCCAGCAGCTTAAGGCCAGGAGATACCGGCTACACCTTC. Amino acid sequence: CASSLRPGDTGYTF.

The chain combines TRBV6-6 with TRBJ1-1, with 7 bases aligning to TRBD1. CDR3 length: 14 residues. The V segment lost 4 bases and the J segment 5 bases; nucleotides outside the gene matches: 7. Per germline, CDR1 MNHNY and CDR2 SVGAGI (reference sequence). As DNA, the CDR3 is TGTGCCAGCAGTTCCGGACAGGTGATTACTGAAGCTTTCTTT. It translates to CASSSGQVITEAFF.